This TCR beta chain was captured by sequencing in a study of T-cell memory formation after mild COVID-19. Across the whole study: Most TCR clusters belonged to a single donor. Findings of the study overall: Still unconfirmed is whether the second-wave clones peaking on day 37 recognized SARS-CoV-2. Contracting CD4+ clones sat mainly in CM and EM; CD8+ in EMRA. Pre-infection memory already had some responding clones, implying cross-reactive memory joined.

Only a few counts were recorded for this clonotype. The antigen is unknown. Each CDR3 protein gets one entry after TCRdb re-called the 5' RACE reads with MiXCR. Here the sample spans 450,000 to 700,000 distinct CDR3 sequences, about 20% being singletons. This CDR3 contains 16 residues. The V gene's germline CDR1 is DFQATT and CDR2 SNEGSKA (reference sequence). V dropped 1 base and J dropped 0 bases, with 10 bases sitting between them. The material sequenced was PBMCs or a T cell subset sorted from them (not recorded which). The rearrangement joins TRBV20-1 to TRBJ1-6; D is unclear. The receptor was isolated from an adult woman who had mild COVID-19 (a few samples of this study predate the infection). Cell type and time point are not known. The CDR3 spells CSARGDTSSYNSPLHF. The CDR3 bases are TGCAGTGCTAGAGGAGATACGAGCTCCTATAATTCACCCCTCCACTTT.